Each of the 6 T cell receptor beta chains below was sequenced from the same sample in a study of T cell repertoires in cytomegalovirus infection. Antigens for these TCRs are unknown. TCRdb re-called the reads with MiXCR, one entry per CDR3 protein. The data contain hundreds of thousands of distinct CDR3 sequences, approximately 30% of them singletons. The sequenced sample was cultured CD8+ T cells from PBMCs, obtained from culture after CMV antigen stimulation. These receptors all stem from a human donor in good health (CMV status not recorded). Some clones in this sample may be carry-over from other donors' samples.

This clonotype was detected ten times or more. This chain joins TRBV7-2 and TRBJ1-2; TRBD1 agrees at 12 bases. Germline V lookup: CDR1 SGHTA, CDR2 FQGNSA. CDR3 length: 17 amino acids. Trimming took 6 bases from V and 4 from J; bases not matched to a gene: 12. In DNA form, the CDR3 reads TGTGCCAGCAGTTCGACCCCCGGGACAGGGGGCGGCTATGGCTACACCTTC. It yields the protein CASSSTPGTGGGYGYTF.

V gene TRBV27 combines with J gene TRBJ2-3, with D unresolved. The V gene's germline CDR1 is MNHEY and CDR2 SMNVEV (reference sequence). The CDR3 length is 13 residues. With 4 bases removed from V and 4 bases from J, the gap between germline ends came to 9 bases. Here the CDR3 reads CASSSGDADTQYF. In DNA form, the CDR3 reads TGTGCCAGCAGTTCCGGTGACGCAGATACGCAGTATTTT.

The J gene is TRBJ2-1, the V gene TRBV20-1; D is possibly TRBD2 (6 bases). This CDR3 region has 22 residues. Trimming left V 5 bases short and J 0 bases short, with 35 bases between. The germline V gene has CDR1 DFQATT and CDR2 SNEGSKA (reference sequence). This chain's CDR3 is CSAFPTSPSDRLVQSSYNEQFF. The DNA for the CDR3 is TGCAGTGCTTTCCCGACTAGTCCGTCAGATAGGCTAGTTCAAAGCTCCTACAATGAGCAGTTCTTC.

This clonotype was recorded at least ten times. The chain uses TRBV7-8 and TRBJ2-3, with 7 positions matching TRBD1. The junction had 7 bases not matched to a gene; V was cut back by 4 bases and J by 0 bases. CDR3 length: 16 amino acids. Germline V gene data show CDR1 as SGHVS and CDR2 as FQNEAQ. This chain's CDR3 is CASSSPGGPSTDTQYF. CDR3 nucleotides: TGTGCCAGCAGCTCCCCAGGGGGTCCTAGCACAGATACGCAGTATTTT.

The rearrangement links TRBV12-3 or TRBV12-4 to TRBJ1-3; D is perhaps TRBD1 (6 bases). Trimming took off 7 bases at V and 0 bases at J, with 10 bases between the two ends. The CDR3 runs to 14 residues. The CDR3 DNA follows: TGTGCCAGCAAGGGACAACTCTCTGGAAACACCATATATTTT. Translated: CASKGQLSGNTIYF.

The rearrangement links TRBV19 to TRBJ2-4; D is ambiguous. The CDR3 spans 17 residues. The V end lost 3 bases, the J end lost 0 bases, and 15 bases lay between the germline ends. CDR1 and CDR2 from the germline V gene are LNHDA and SQIVND (reference sequence). The CDR3, as DNA: TGTGCCAGTAGTATCCCGTGGGGATACGTAGCCAAAAACATTCAGTACTTC. This sequence encodes CASSIPWGYVAKNIQYF. Combining the CDR3 with reference TRBV19 and TRBJ2-4 gives the whole variable domain DGGITQSPKYLFRKEGQNVTLSCEQNLNHDAMYWYRQDPGQGLRLIYYSQIVNDFQKGDIAEGYSVSREKKESFPLTVTSAQKNPTAFYLCASSIPWGYVAKNIQYFGAGTRLSVL.